Below, 7 T cell receptor beta chains from the same sample are listed, as sequenced in a study of CXCR3-negative and CXCR3-positive naive CD8 T cells. UMI labels and 5' RACE were used to prepare the TRB cDNA libraries. TCRdb re-called the 5' RACE reads; one entry per CDR3 protein, DNA not given. This sample lists 30,000 to 40,000 distinct CDR3 sequences; its ten largest clones have 14%. The specimen sequenced was memory CD8+ T cells from blood. The source is a human donor in good health. Some clones in this sample may be carry-over from other donors' samples.

The chain's CDR3 is CASSPGAAGGYTF. The chain has TRBV5-5 and TRBJ1-2; there is no DNA to check the TCRdb D call of TRBD1. From germline, CDR1 is SGHKS and CDR2 YYEKEE (reference sequence). This CDR3 has 13 residues.

The chain carries TRBV6-5 and TRBJ1-1. The germline V gene encodes CDR1 MNHEY and CDR2 SVGAGI. The CDR3 length is 11 residues. The CDR3 is CASTLGVEAFF.

The chain has TRBV6-5 and TRBJ2-7; TCRdb returns TRBD1, unconfirmable since there is no DNA. Per germline, CDR1 MNHEY and CDR2 SVGAGI. This CDR3 is 15 amino acids long. The CDR3 sequence: CASRPRAGTAYEQYF.

The V call is TRBV6-4, the J call TRBJ2-2. The germline V gene encodes CDR1 MRHNA and CDR2 SNTAGT. This CDR3 spans 14 amino acids. The CDR3 reads CASSNRVDTGELFF.

By frequency, this clonotype registers medium-sized. This chain uses TRBV11-2 with TRBJ1-5. The CDR3 extends over 14 amino acids. The germline gives CDR1 SGHAT, CDR2 FQNNGV. CDR3: CASSLAGSNQPQHF.

This sequence joins TRBV28 and TRBJ2-1; TCRdb's D call of TRBD2 is untestable without DNA. The CDR3 contains 20 residues. The V gene's germline CDR1 is MDHEN and CDR2 SYDVKM. The CDR3 loop reads CASSMAGLAGGLSSYNEQFF.

The genes are TRBV7-9 and TRBJ2-5. Germline CDR1 SEHNR, CDR2 FQNEAQ (reference sequence). The CDR3 sequence is 12 residues long. The CDR3 sequence: CASTLGQETQYF.